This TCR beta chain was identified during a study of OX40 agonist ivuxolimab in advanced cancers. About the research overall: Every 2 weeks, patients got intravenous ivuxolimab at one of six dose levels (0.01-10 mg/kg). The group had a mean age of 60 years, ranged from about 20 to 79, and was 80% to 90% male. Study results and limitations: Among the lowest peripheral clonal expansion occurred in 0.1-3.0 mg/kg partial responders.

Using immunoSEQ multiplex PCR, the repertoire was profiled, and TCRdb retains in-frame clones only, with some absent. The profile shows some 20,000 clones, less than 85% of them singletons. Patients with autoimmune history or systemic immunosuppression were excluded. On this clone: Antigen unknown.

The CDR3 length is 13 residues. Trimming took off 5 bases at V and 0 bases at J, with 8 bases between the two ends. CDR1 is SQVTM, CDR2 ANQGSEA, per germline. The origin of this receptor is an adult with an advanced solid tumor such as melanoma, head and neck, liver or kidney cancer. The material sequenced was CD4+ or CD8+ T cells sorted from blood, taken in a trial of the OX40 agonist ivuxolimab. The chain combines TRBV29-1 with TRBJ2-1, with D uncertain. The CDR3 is CSVISHSYNEQFF. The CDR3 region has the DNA TGCAGCGTTATTAGCCACTCCTACAATGAGCAGTTCTTC.